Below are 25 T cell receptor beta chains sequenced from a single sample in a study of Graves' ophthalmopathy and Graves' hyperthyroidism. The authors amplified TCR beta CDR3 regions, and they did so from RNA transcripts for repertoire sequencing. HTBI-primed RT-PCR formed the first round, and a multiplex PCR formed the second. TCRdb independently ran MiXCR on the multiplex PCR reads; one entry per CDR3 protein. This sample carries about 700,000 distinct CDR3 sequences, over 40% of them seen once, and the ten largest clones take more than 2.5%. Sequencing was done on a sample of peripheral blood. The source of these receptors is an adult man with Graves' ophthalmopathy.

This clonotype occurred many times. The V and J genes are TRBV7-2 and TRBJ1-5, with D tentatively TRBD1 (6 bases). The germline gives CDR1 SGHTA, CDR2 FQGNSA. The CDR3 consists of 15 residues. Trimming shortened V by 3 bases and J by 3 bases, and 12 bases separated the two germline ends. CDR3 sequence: CASSLDPGANQPQHF. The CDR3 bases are TGTGCCAGCAGCTTGGATCCAGGGGCCAATCAGCCCCAGCATTTT.

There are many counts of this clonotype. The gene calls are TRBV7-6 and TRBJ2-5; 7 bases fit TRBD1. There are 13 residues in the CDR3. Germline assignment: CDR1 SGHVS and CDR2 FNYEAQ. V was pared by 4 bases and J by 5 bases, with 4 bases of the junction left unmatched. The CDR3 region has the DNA TGTGCCAGCAGCTCACAGGGGTTGGAGACCCAGTACTTC. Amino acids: CASSSQGLETQYF.

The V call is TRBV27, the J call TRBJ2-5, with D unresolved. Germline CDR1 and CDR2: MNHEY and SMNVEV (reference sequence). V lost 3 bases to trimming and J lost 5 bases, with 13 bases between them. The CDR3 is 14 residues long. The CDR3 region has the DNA TGTGCCAGCAGTTTCGACCAAAGTGGGGAGACCCAGTACTTC. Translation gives CASSFDQSGETQYF.

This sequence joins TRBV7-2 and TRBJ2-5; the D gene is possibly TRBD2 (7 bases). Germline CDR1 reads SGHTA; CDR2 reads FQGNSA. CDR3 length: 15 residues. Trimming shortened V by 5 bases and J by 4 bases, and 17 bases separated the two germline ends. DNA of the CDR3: TGTGCCAGCAGCGTTGGGGGGGGCCGAGGAGAGACCCAGTACTTC. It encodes CASSVGGGRGETQYF.

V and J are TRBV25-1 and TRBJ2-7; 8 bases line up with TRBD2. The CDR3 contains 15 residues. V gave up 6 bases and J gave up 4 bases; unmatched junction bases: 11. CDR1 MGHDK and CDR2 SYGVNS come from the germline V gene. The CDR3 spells CASSQGPAGDYEQYF. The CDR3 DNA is TGTGCCAGCAGCCAAGGGCCAGCGGGAGATTACGAGCAGTACTTC.

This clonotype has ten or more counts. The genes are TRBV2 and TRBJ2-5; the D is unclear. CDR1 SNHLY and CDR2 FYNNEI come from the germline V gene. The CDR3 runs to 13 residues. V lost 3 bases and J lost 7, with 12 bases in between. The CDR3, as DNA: TGTGCCAGCAGTGAGGCCCGTTCATGGACCCAGTACTTC. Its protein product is CASSEARSWTQYF.

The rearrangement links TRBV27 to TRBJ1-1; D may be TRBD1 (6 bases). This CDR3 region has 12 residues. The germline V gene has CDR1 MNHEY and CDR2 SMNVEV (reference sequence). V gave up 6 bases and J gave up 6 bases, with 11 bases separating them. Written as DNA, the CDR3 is TGTGCCAGCAGAAGGGGGGAGTCTGAAGCTTTCTTT. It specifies CASRRGESEAFF.

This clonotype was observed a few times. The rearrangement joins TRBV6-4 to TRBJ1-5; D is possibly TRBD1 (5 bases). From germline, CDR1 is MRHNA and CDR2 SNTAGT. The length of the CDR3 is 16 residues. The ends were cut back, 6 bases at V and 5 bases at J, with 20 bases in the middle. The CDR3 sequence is CASSPLGTGSDQPQHF. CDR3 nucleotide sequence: TGTGCCAGCAGCCCATTAGGAACAGGCTCGGATCAGCCCCAGCATTTT.

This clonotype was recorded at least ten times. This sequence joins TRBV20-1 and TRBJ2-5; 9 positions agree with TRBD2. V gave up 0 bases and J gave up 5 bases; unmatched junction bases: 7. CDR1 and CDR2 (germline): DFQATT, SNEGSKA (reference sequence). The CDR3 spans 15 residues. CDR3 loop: CSARDTRTSAETQYF. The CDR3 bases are TGCAGTGCTAGAGATACCCGGACTAGCGCGGAGACCCAGTACTTC.

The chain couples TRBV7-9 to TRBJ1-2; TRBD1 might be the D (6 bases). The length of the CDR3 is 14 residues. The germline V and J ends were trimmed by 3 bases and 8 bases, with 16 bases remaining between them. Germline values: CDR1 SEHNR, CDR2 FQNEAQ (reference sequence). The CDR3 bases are TGTGCCAGCAGCTTGGGCGGGGGCACGGGCGGCTACACCTTC. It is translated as CASSLGGGTGGYTF.

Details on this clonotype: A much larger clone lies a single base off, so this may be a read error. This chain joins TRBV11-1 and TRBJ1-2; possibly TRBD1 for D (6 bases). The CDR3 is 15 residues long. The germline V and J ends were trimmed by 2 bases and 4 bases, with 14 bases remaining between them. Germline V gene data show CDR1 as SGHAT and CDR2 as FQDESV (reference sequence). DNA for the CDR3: TGTGCCAGCAGCTTATCCCAAGCAGGGGTCTATGGCTACACCTTC. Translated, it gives CASSLSQAGVYGYTF.

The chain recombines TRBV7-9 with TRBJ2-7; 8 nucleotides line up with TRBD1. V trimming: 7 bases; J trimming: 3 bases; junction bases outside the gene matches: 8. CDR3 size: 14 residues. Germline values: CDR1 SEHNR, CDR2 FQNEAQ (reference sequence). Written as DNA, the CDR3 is TGTGCCAGCATCGGACAGGGCGCGGGCTACGAGCAGTACTTC. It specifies CASIGQGAGYEQYF.

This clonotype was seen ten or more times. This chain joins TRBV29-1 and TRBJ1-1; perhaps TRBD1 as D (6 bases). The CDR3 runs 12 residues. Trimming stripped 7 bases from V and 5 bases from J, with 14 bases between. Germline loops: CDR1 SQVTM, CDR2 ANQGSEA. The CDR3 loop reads CSAYQGGTEAFF. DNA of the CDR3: TGCAGCGCCTACCAAGGGGGGACTGAAGCTTTCTTT.

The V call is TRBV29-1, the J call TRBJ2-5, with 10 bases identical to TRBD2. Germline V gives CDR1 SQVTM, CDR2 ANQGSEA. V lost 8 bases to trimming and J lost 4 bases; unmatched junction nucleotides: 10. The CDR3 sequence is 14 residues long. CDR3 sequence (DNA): TGCAGCTTAGGGTCTAGCGGGAGTCTAGAGACCCAGTACTTC. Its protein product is CSLGSSGSLETQYF.

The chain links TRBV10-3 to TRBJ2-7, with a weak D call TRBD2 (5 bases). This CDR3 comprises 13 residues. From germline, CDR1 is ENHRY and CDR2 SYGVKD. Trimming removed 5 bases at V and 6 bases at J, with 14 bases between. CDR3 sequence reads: CAISRGTEGEQYF. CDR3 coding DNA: TGTGCCATCAGTCGCGGAACAGAGGGCGAGCAGTACTTC.

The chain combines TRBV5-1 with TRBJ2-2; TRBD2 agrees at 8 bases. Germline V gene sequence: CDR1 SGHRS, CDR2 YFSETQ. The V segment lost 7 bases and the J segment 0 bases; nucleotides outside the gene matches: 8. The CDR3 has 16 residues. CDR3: CASAVEGLANTGELFF. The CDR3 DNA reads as TGCGCCAGCGCCGTGGAGGGACTAGCGAACACCGGGGAGCTGTTTTTT. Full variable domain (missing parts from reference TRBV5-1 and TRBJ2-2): KAGVTQTPRYLIKTRGQQVTLSCSPISGHRSVSWYQQTPGQGLQFLFEYFSETQRNKGNFPGRFSGRQFSNSRSEMNVSTLELGDSALYLCASAVEGLANTGELFFGEGSRLTVL.

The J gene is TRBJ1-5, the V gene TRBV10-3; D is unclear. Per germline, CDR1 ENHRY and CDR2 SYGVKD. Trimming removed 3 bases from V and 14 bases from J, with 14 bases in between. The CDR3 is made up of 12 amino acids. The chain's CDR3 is CAISDGLAGEHF. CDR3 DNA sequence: TGTGCCATCAGTGATGGGCTAGCGGGAGAGCATTTT.

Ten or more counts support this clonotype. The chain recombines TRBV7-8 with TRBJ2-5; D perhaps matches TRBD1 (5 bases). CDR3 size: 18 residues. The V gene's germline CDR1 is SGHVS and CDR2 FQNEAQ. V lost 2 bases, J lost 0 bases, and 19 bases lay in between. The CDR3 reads CASSLPLGRASDQETQYF. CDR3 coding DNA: TGTGCCAGCAGCTTACCCTTGGGCAGGGCGTCGGACCAAGAGACCCAGTACTTC.

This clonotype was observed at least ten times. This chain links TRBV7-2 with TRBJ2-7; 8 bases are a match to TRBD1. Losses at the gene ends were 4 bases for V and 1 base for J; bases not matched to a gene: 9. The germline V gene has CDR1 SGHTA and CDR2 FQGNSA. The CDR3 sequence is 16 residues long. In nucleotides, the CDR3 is TGTGCCAGCAGCTCCCTCGTGGGACAGGCATCCTACGAGCAGTACTTC. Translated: CASSSLVGQASYEQYF.

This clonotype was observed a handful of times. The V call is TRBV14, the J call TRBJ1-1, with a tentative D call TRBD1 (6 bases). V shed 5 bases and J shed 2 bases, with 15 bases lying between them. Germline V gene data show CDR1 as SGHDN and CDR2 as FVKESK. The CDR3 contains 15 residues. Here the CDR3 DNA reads TGTGCCAGCAGCTTGATAGGGGGGGAAAACACTGAAGCTTTCTTT. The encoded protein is CASSLIGGENTEAFF.

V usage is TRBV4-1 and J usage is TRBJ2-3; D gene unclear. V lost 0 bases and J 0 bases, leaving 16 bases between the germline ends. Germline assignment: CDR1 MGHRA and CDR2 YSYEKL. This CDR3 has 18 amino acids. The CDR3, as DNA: TGCGCCAGCAGCCAAGAGGTGGCCAGTACCCGTAGCACAGATACGCAGTATTTT. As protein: CASSQEVASTRSTDTQYF.

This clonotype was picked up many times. This CDR3 reads CASSFSGNYEQYF. In nucleotides, the CDR3 is TGTGCCAGCAGTTTTTCAGGGAACTACGAGCAGTACTTC. The rearrangement uses TRBV12-3 or TRBV12-4 and TRBJ2-7; tentative D call: TRBD1 (5 bases). V was clipped by 3 bases and J by 3 bases, with 9 bases between them. CDR3 length: 13 residues.

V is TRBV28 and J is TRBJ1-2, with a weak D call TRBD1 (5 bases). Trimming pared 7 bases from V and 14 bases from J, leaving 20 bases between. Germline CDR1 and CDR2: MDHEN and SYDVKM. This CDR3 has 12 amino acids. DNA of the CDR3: TGTGCCAGCAAGGCAAACGGGGCGGTTCGGACCTTC. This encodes CASKANGAVRTF.

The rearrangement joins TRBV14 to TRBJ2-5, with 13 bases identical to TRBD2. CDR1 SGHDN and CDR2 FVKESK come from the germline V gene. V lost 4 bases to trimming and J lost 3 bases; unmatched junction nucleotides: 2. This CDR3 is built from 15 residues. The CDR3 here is CASSRGTSGKETQYF. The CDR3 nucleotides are TGTGCCAGCAGCCGAGGGACTAGCGGGAAAGAGACCCAGTACTTC.

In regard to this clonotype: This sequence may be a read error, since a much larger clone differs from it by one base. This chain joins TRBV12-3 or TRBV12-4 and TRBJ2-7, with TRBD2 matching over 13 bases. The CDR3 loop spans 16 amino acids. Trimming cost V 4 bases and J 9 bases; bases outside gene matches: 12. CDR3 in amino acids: CASSYRQTSGRTAQYF. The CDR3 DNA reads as TGTGCCAGCAGTTACCGCCAGACTAGCGGGAGGACCGCGCAGTACTTC.